Listed here are 31 T cell receptor beta chains from one sample, sequenced in a study of T cells and Merkel cell carcinoma outcomes. Sequenced by immunoSEQ multiplex PCR; TCRdb stores in-frame clones only, minus some. The data show 4,000 to 5,500 clones, with 70% to 90% seen just once and 5.2% held by the top ten. The sequenced sample consisted of tumor tissue from Merkel cell carcinoma. The receptors stem from a human donor with Merkel cell carcinoma.

The CDR3 coding sequence is TGTGCCAGCAGTTACGGAAGCGGGAGCGGCACAGATACGCAGTATTTT. This translates into CASSYGSGSGTDTQYF. The rearrangement links TRBV6-6 to TRBJ2-3; 8 bases match TRBD2. This CDR3 has 16 residues. Germline CDR1 is MNHNY and CDR2 is SVGAGI (reference sequence). J lost 1 base, V lost 2 bases, and 5 bases had no gene match.

The rearrangement uses TRBV18 and TRBJ1-2, with no clear D. The length of the CDR3 is 13 residues. Looked up from germline, CDR1 is KGHSH and CDR2 is LQKENI. V lost 2 bases to trimming and J lost 4 bases, with 8 bases between them. This CDR3 is CASSPEGSYGYTF. The CDR3 bases are TGTGCCAGCTCACCAGAGGGTAGCTATGGCTACACCTTC.

This clone was seen a handful of times. This chain joins TRBV18 and TRBJ2-7; 7 bases are shared with TRBD2. Trimming cost V 3 bases and J 8 bases; bases outside gene matches: 10. Germline CDR1 reads KGHSH; CDR2 reads LQKENI. The CDR3 length is 14 residues. For the CDR3, the DNA is TGTGCCAGCTCACCGTCGGCGGGGGAGTACAAGCAGTACTTC. Amino acids: CASSPSAGEYKQYF.

The V and J genes are TRBV10-1 and TRBJ1-1, with unresolved D. This CDR3 comprises 14 residues. Trimming took 10 bases from V and 2 from J, leaving 17 bases between them. CDR1 and CDR2 (germline): WNHNN, SYGVQD (reference sequence). The CDR3 DNA follows: TGCGCCAACACCTCCCCGGAGAAAAACACTGAAGCTTTCTTT. Its protein is CANTSPEKNTEAFF.

Notes on this clone: The junction differs from germline at one of its ends, possibly a read error. CDR3 in amino acids: CSVEGQGAQEETQYF. The DNA for the CDR3 is TGCAGCGTTGAAGGACAGGGGGCGCAAGAGGAGACCCAATACTTC. This chain uses TRBV29-1 with TRBJ2-5; 10 positions agree with TRBD1. This CDR3 has 15 amino acids. Germline values: CDR1 SQVTM, CDR2 ANQGSEA.

This rearrangement joins TRBV7-6 to TRBJ1-3, with D unclear. There are 15 residues in the CDR3. Germline CDR1 is SGHVS and CDR2 is FNYEAQ. V lost 1 base, J lost 5 bases, and 12 bases lay in between. In DNA, the CDR3 is TGTGCCAGCAGCTTAGGCGGTAGGGAACGAAACACCATATATTTT. This gives the protein CASSLGGRERNTIYF.

The chain is built from TRBV19 and TRBJ1-2; D is possibly TRBD1 (5 bases). This CDR3 region has 13 residues. Between the trimmed V and J ends, which lost 6 bases and 6 bases, there was a span of 14 bases. The germline CDR1 and CDR2 sequences are LNHDA and SQIVND (reference sequence). The CDR3 region is CASRVRGSDGYTF. The CDR3 region has the DNA TGTGCCAGTAGGGTTAGGGGATCGGATGGCTACACCTTC.

The rearrangement joins TRBV9 to TRBJ1-3; possibly TRBD1 for D (5 bases). V lost 3 bases and J lost 2, with 9 bases in between. The germline V gene encodes CDR1 SGDLS and CDR2 YYNGEE. The CDR3 totals 14 residues. The CDR3: CASSEGHPGNTIYF. CDR3 in DNA: TGTGCCAGCAGCGAAGGACACCCTGGAAACACCATATATTTT.

The V gene is TRBV28, the J gene TRBJ1-5, with D unresolved. The CDR3 has 11 residues. Germline values: CDR1 MDHEN, CDR2 SYDVKM. Trimming removed 11 bases from V and 2 bases from J, with 7 bases in between. DNA of the CDR3: TGTGCCTCTAGTGGCAATCAGCCCCAGCATTTT. Its protein is CASSGNQPQHF. The whole variable domain, filled in from reference TRBV28 and TRBJ1-5, reads DVKVTQSSRYLVKRTGEKVFLECVQDMDHENMFWYRQDPGLGLRLIYFSYDVKMKEKGDIPEGYSVSREKKERFSLILESASTNQTSMYLCASSGNQPQHFGDGTRLSIL.

The V call is TRBV7-3, the J call TRBJ2-5, with TRBD2 identical over 7 bases. CDR3 length equals 14 residues. The V segment lost 2 bases and the J segment 2 bases; nucleotides outside the gene matches: 2. The germline V gene encodes CDR1 SGHTA and CDR2 FQGTGA. CDR3 in DNA: TGTGCCAGCAGCTTAGGGCGGGGGCAAGAGACCCAGTACTTC. This translates into CASSLGRGQETQYF.

V usage is TRBV27 and J usage is TRBJ1-2, with a tentative D call TRBD1 (5 bases). CDR1 MNHEY and CDR2 SMNVEV come from the germline V gene (reference sequence). The CDR3 is 17 amino acids. The germline V and J ends were trimmed by 2 bases and 0 bases, with 16 bases remaining between them. The CDR3 DNA is TGTGCCAGCAGTTTACTCCACCCGGGACTTTCTAACTATGGCTACACCTTC. It specifies CASSLLHPGLSNYGYTF.

Comments on this clone: At one of its ends the junction is not consistent with the germline gene, which may arise from a read error. The same CDR3 also results from other DNA sequences found in this sample. The chain uses TRBV12-5 and TRBJ1-2, with 9 bases matching TRBD1. The CDR3 covers 17 residues. Germline V gene lookup returns CDR1 LGHNT and CDR2 FRNRAP. Here the CDR3 DNA reads TGTGCTAGTGGTTTGGTACGATCCGGGTGGACAGGGGATGGTTACACCTTC. Amino acids: CASGLVRSGWTGDGYTF.

The chain uses TRBV7-8 and TRBJ2-1; 11 bases line up with TRBD2. With V trimmed by 1 base and J by 8 bases, 13 bases remained unmatched. The CDR3 is 18 amino acids. Germline lookup yields CDR1 SGHVS and CDR2 FQNEAQ. CDR3 amino acids: CASSLELELAGVVYEQFF. The CDR3 coding sequence is TGTGCCAGCAGCTTAGAGCTTGAACTAGCGGGAGTGGTATATGAGCAGTTCTTC.

This chain joins TRBV4-1 and TRBJ1-5, with unresolved D. This CDR3 spans 14 amino acids. CDR1 and CDR2 from the germline V gene are MGHRA and YSYEKL. Between the trimmed V and J ends, which lost 4 bases and 1 base, there was a span of 8 bases. The CDR3 region has the DNA TGCGCCAGCAGCCCCACGGTCAGCAATCAGCCCCAGCATTTT. Translated, it gives CASSPTVSNQPQHF.

The chain joins TRBV7-8 to TRBJ1-5, with 9 bases identical to TRBD1. Germline CDR1 SGHVS, CDR2 FQNEAQ. The V gene end was trimmed by 3 bases and the J gene end by 4 bases; junction bases not matched to a gene: 4. The CDR3 has 15 residues. This chain's CDR3 is CASSFGTGTNQPQHF. The DNA of the CDR3 is TGTGCCAGCAGCTTCGGGACAGGGACTAATCAGCCCCAGCATTTT.

This chain joins TRBV7-9 and TRBJ1-4; a possible D gene is TRBD1 (6 bases). The V end was cut by 0 bases, the J end by 8 bases, with 13 bases between. Germline assignment: CDR1 SEHNR and CDR2 FQNEAQ (reference sequence). This CDR3 has 15 amino acids. The CDR3 reads CASSLARGGGEKLFF. CDR3 in DNA: TGTGCCAGCAGCTTAGCGCGAGGGGGAGGGGAAAAACTGTTTTTT.

As to this clone: The germline gene is not matched at one end of the junction; a read error may be the cause. The V gene is TRBV9, the J gene TRBJ2-2; possibly TRBD2 for D (5 bases). This CDR3 has 14 amino acids. Germline-derived CDR1 and CDR2 are SGDLS and YYNGEE. For the CDR3, the DNA is TGTGCCAGCAGCGCCGTAGCGAACGCCGGGGAGCTGTTTTTT. Translation: CASSAVANAGELFF.

A note on this clone: Mismatch with germline at one junction end may stem from a read error. The sample has other DNA sequences that encode this CDR3 too. This chain uses TRBV2 with TRBJ2-7, with D possibly being TRBD1 (5 bases). CDR1 and CDR2 (germline): SNHLY, FYNNEI. CDR3 length: 14 amino acids. The CDR3, as DNA: TGTGCCAGCAGTGTTCTTGGCAGGGCGGTCGAGCAGTACTTT. It yields the protein CASSVLGRAVEQYF.

V usage is TRBV29-1 and J usage is TRBJ1-1; unclear D gene. The CDR3 loop spans 12 amino acids. Trimming took 4 bases from V and 1 from J, leaving 7 bases between them. Germline CDR1 SQVTM, CDR2 ANQGSEA. The DNA of the CDR3 is TGCAGCGTTGGTTCCGGGAACACTGAAGCTTTCTTT. It translates to CSVGSGNTEAFF.

The chain carries TRBV7-8 and TRBJ2-1; D not resolved. Germline V gives CDR1 SGHVS, CDR2 FQNEAQ. The CDR3 consists of 14 residues. V lost 5 bases to trimming and J lost 0 bases, with 8 bases between them. The CDR3 loop is CASSPPGSYNEQFF. The CDR3 bases are TGTGCCAGCAGCCCTCCGGGCTCCTACAATGAGCAGTTCTTC. Full variable domain (outside the CDR3, taken from reference TRBV7-8 and TRBJ2-1): GAGVSQSPRYKVAKRGQDVALRCDPISGHVSLFWYQQALGQGPEFLTYFQNEAQLDKSGLPSDRFFAERPEGSVSTLKIQRTQQEDSAVYLCASSPPGSYNEQFFGPGTRLTVL.

Within the sample, this clone is large (0.1 to 1%). The rearrangement uses TRBV11-2 and TRBJ2-2; D gene ambiguous. The CDR3 contains 13 residues. Trimming shortened V by 5 bases and J by 3 bases, and 7 bases separated the two germline ends. Germline CDR1 is SGHAT and CDR2 is FQNNGV. CDR3 protein: CASSTTDTGELFF. The CDR3 nucleotides read TGTGCCAGCAGCACTACTGACACCGGGGAGCTGTTTTTT.

Details on this clone: Other nucleotide sequences from this sample produce the same CDR3. The chain links TRBV25-1 to TRBJ2-7; D remains ambiguous. Germline loops: CDR1 MGHDK, CDR2 SYGVNS. The CDR3 consists of 10 residues. Deletions cut 1 base from V and 13 bases from J, with 8 bases between. As DNA, the CDR3 is TGTGCCAGCAGTGAATGGATCGAATACTTC. It encodes CASSEWIEYF.

This clone occurred a few times. CDR3 sequence (DNA): TGCGCCAGCACCGAGGGGGACAAAGCGATTACCACAGATACGCAGTATTTT. Its translation: CASTEGDKAITTDTQYF. J is TRBJ2-3 and V is TRBV5-1, with D perhaps matching TRBD1 (6 bases). V lost 6 bases, J lost 2 bases, and 22 bases lay in between. The CDR3 is 17 amino acids. CDR1 SGHRS and CDR2 YFSETQ come from the germline V gene. The full variable domain, completed using reference TRBV5-1 and TRBJ2-3, is KAGVTQTPRYLIKTRGQQVTLSCSPISGHRSVSWYQQTPGQGLQFLFEYFSETQRNKGNFPGRFSGRQFSNSRSEMNVSTLELGDSALYLCASTEGDKAITTDTQYFGPGTRLTVL.

This clone was recorded only once. The chain joins TRBV27 to TRBJ1-4, with D tentatively TRBD1 (5 bases). The ends were cut back, 6 bases at V and 0 bases at J, with 11 bases in the middle. Germline CDR1 is MNHEY and CDR2 is SMNVEV (reference sequence). This CDR3 has 15 residues. The CDR3 DNA sequence: TGTGCCAGCAGGCAGGGAGGGGCAACTAATGAAAAACTGTTTTTT. Amino acids: CASRQGGATNEKLFF.

V gene TRBV19 combines with J gene TRBJ1-1, with a tentative D call TRBD1 (5 bases). From germline, CDR1 is LNHDA and CDR2 SQIVND (reference sequence). V dropped 1 base and J dropped 8 bases, with 11 bases sitting between them. This CDR3 contains 13 residues. The CDR3 nucleotides are TGTGCCAGTAGTATAGCGGGGCCGGAAGAAGCTTTCTTT. The encoded protein is CASSIAGPEEAFF.

This clone was counted only a few times. The chain links TRBV4-3 to TRBJ1-5, with a possible D match to TRBD1 (5 bases). Trimming left V 0 bases short and J 7 bases short, with 13 bases between. This CDR3 comprises 15 residues. Germline V gives CDR1 LGHNA, CDR2 YSLEER. The CDR3 DNA is TGCGCCAGCAGCCAAGACCGAGGGGCCGGGCAGCCCCAGCATTTT. This translates into CASSQDRGAGQPQHF.

The chain couples TRBV21-1 to TRBJ2-5; the tabulated D call, TRBD2, remains unverified against the DNA. TRBV21-1 is classified as a pseudogene. This CDR3 is 15 amino acids long. The CDR3 loop is CASSDSGKYQETQYF. The CDR3 coding sequence is TGTGCCAGCAGCGATAGCGGGAAGTACCAAGAGACCCAGTACTTC.

The V call is TRBV27, the J call TRBJ2-4, with TRBD2 matching 7 bases. This CDR3 has 14 amino acids. Germline lookup yields CDR1 MNHEY and CDR2 SMNVEV (reference sequence). V was pared by 2 bases and J by 6 bases, with 4 bases of the junction left unmatched. The CDR3 protein is CASSLEGRGNIQYF. The CDR3 DNA reads as TGTGCCAGCAGTTTAGAAGGGAGGGGAAACATTCAGTACTTC.

The genes are TRBV6-5 and TRBJ1-5; D call uncertain. CDR3 length: 13 amino acids. V was trimmed by 1 base and J by 3 bases, leaving 4 bases between them. Germline lookup yields CDR1 MNHEY and CDR2 SVGAGI. The CDR3 DNA reads TGTGCCAGCAGTTACTACTCCAATCAGCCCCAGCATTTT. It is translated as CASSYYSNQPQHF.

The chain is built from TRBV7-9 and TRBJ2-1; 9 nucleotides agree with TRBD2. Germline loops: CDR1 SEHNR, CDR2 FQNEAQ (reference sequence). This CDR3 contains 15 residues. J gave up 8 bases and V 3 bases, and 8 bases lay outside the gene matches. CDR3 in amino acids: CASSFSGRSFDEQFF. The CDR3 nucleotides read TGTGCCAGCAGCTTTAGCGGGAGATCCTTCGATGAGCAGTTCTTC.

The V call is TRBV2, the J call TRBJ1-5; possibly TRBD1 for D (6 bases). V was cut by 9 bases and J by 6 bases, with 18 bases left in between. The CDR3 is made up of 14 amino acids. Germline V gene sequence: CDR1 SNHLY, CDR2 FYNNEI. The DNA of the CDR3 is TGTGCCAGTAACGGGGACAAGGGAGTTCAGCCCCAGCATTTT. This codes for CASNGDKGVQPQHF.